This record concerns one T cell receptor (beta chain) sequence. Its binding antigen is unknown. The sample holds no much larger clone one base away, and base qualities are not on file. The hyperthyroidism patients were 18 to 65 years old and newly diagnosed, with a disease duration of less than 2 months. Patients were excluded if they had other autoimmune diseases, uncontrolled infections, pregnancy or lactation. Diagnosis relied on clinical symptoms, serum thyroxine, TRAb, thyroid ultrasound and orbital computed tomography. Trizol reagent was used to extract the total RNA, and its quality was then checked on an Agilent 2100 Bioanalyzer. The V end gives up 4 bases and the J end 5 bases, leaving 10 bases in the junction not matched to a gene. The CDR3, cysteine through phenylalanine, is 15 amino acids long. The CDR3 DNA has 45 bases and is translated from base 1. The germline V gene provides CDR1 SGHDT and CDR2 YYEEEE.

TCR beta CDR3 regions were amplified from RNA transcripts for repertoire sequencing. A first-round RT-PCR used HTBI primers with the Qiagen OneStep RT-PCR kit, followed by a second-round multiplex PCR, size selection and purification. Libraries were sequenced paired-end with 100 bp reads on an Illumina HiSeq2000. Turning to the authors' computational methods: Reads were processed with SOAPnuke, discarding reads with adapters, uncalled bases, mean Phred below 15, or no exact constant-primer or identifier match. High-quality paired reads were merged with COPE v1.2.5. Unique nucleotide sequences were defined as clonotypes and aligned to IMGT TRB V, D and J references using MiTCR v1.1. The analysis was limited to V-J combinations with a frequency above 0.0001, which together covered approximately 99% of repertoires. For each V-J combination, a TCR clonal expansion and chaos score was defined as F50 clonal expansion divided by the chaos observed in the TCRdist matrix. Welch's t-statistics and random forest were used to reduce features to over ten V-J combinations, which were fed into a naive Bayes classifier. The similarity between thyroid and blood repertoires was quantified using the Morisita-Horn index. Clones were called with MiXCR by TCRdb after fastp trimmed the public reads at Q25, and only in-frame beta chains were retained. Every CDR3 protein is listed once, alongside the most common genes and DNA of its rows. Clone size and V and J calls follow TCRdb, not the original study. This sample is represented by 1 million to 1.3 million distinct CDR3 sequences; about two fifths of them were singletons. Together, the top ten hold roughly 10% of the sample.

This sample is part of a study of Graves' ophthalmopathy and Graves' hyperthyroidism (dated by TCRdb to 2016 to 2019). For the study in its entirety: Hyperthyroidism was defined as stable when no progression to ophthalmopathy occurred within 18 months of follow-up. TCR beta repertoire signatures were used to distinguish Graves' ophthalmopathy from Graves' hyperthyroidism and to predict progression to ophthalmopathy. In total, 135 blood samples were TCR-sequenced: around 42 ophthalmopathy, 80 or so hyperthyroidism and some 17 hyperthyroidism-to-ophthalmopathy patients. To explore V-J signatures that separate ophthalmopathy from hyperthyroidism, a discovery set of around 97 patients was enrolled, consisting of roughly 45 with ophthalmopathy and some 59 with stable hyperthyroidism. An independent validation cohort comprised 18 hyperthyroidism patients and about 16 patients who later progressed from hyperthyroidism to ophthalmopathy. In a handful of hyperthyroidism patients, the T-cell repertoires found in thyroid tissue were compared with those found in blood. Following sampling, methimazole starting at 30 mg daily was administered to hyperthyroidism patients, and high-dose intravenous methylprednisolone was administered to ophthalmopathy patients.

General findings and caveats noted by the study authors: In cross-validation, the 13-signature model distinguished ophthalmopathy from stable hyperthyroidism with nearly 90% sensitivity and about 81% specificity, while in the test set the corresponding values were roughly 80% and 75%. Most of the expanded thyroid clonotypes with a frequency above 0.001 were also detected in blood, and it was suggested that the thyroid immune response may be reflected by blood repertoires. In validation, the model predicted ophthalmopathy progression with more than 55% sensitivity and 72.22% specificity; around twelve predicted patients were CT-confirmed with GO in a median of approximately 6.2 months. No statistical method was used to set the sample size in advance, and the investigators knew which group each participant was assigned to.

This sequence uses TRBV5-6 and TRBJ1-1; 8 bases in the junction line up with TRBD1. This clonotype originated in an adult man with Graves' hyperthyroidism. Sample: peripheral blood or thyroid tissue (not recorded which). The DNA sequence is given as TGTGCCAGCAGCCCCGAATGGACAGGGTCAACTGAAGCTTTCTTT. This encodes CASSPEWTGSTEAFF. The CDR3 plus the reference TRBV5-6 and TRBJ1-1 genes for the other parts give the full variable domain: DAGVTQSPTHLIKTRGQQVTLRCSPKSGHDTVSWYQQALGQGPQFIFQYYEEEERQRGNFPDRFSGHQFPNYSSELNVNALLLGDSALYLCASSPEWTGSTEAFFGQGTRLTVV.